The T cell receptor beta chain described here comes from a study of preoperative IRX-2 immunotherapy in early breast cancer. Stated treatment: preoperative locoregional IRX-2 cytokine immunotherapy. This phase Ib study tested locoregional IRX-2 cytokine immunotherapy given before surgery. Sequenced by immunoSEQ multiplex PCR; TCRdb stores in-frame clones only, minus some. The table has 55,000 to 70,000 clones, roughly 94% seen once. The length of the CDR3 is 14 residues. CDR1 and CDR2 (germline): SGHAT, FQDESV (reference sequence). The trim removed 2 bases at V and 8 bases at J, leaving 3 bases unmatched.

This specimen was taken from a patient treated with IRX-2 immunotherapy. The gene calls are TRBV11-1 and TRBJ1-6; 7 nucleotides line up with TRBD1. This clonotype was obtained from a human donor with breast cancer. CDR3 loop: CASSLRDSHSPLHF. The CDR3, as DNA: TGTGCCAGCAGCTTACGGGACAGTCATTCACCCCTCCACTTT.